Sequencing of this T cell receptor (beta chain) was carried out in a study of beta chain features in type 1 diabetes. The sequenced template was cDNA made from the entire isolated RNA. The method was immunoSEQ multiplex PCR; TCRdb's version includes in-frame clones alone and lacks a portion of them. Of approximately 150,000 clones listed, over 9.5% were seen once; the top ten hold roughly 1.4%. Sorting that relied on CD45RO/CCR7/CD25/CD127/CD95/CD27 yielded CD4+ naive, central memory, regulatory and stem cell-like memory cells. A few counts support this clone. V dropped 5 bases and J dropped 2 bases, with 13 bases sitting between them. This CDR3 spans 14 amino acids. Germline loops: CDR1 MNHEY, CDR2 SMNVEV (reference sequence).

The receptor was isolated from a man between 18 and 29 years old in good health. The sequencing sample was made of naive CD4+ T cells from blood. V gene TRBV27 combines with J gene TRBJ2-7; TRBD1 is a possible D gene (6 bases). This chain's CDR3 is CASSPRDTTYEQYF. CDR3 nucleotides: TGTGCCAGCAGTCCCCGGGACACCACCTACGAGCAGTACTTC.